Listed below are T cell receptor beta chains from one sample, sequenced in a study of siplizumab effects on memory and regulatory T cells. Generated by immunoSEQ multiplex PCR, the TCRdb table keeps only in-frame clones and is missing some. The data contain about 64,000 clones, just over 95% of them singletons. The source material was naive CD8+ T cells sorted from blood. The source of these receptors is a human donor in good health. Both conserved end residues are part of each CDR3. The order of the fields is CDR3 DNA, CDR3 protein, clone size, J gene, D gene, V gene. A D gene is named only where the DNA matches it firmly. Expanded clones get a size class; other rows say once, few or many, or leave the size out.

cdr3_nt: TGTGCCAGCAGCCTGGACGGCGATAATTCACCCCTCCACTTT
cdr3_aa: CASSLDGDNSPLHF
clone_size: -
j_call: TRBJ1-6
d_call: -
v_call: TRBV9

cdr3_nt: TGTGCCAGCAGTTTACGACTTCAGGCAGGAAAGAACACTGAAGCTTTCTTT
cdr3_aa: CASSLRLQAGKNTEAFF
clone_size: once
j_call: TRBJ1-1
d_call: -
v_call: TRBV27

cdr3_nt: TGTGCCATCAGTGATGAGGTGAACACTGAAGCTTTCTTT
cdr3_aa: CAISDEVNTEAFF
clone_size: -
j_call: TRBJ1-1
d_call: -
v_call: TRBV10-3

cdr3_nt: TGTGCCAGCAGTTTGGGACACCTCAAACTGTTTTTT
cdr3_aa: CASSLGHLKLFF
clone_size: -
j_call: TRBJ1-4
d_call: -
v_call: TRBV27

cdr3_nt: TGTGCCAGCGGACCCCCAGGCGGCTACACCTTC
cdr3_aa: CASGPPGGYTF
clone_size: -
j_call: TRBJ1-2
d_call: -
v_call: TRBV6-5

cdr3_nt: TGTGCCAGTAGTATAGGCAGGCTCAATGAGCAGTTCTTC
cdr3_aa: CASSIGRLNEQFF
clone_size: -
j_call: TRBJ2-1
d_call: -
v_call: TRBV19

cdr3_nt: TGTGCCACCAGCAGAGAGGCGTTGGGGTTGGGGTACTTC
cdr3_aa: CATSREALGLGYF
clone_size: -
j_call: TRBJ2-5
d_call: -
v_call: TRBV15

cdr3_nt: TGTGCCAGCAGCTTGCTCGGGACAGGGGGCACTGAAGCTTTCTTT
cdr3_aa: CASSLLGTGGTEAFF
clone_size: -
j_call: TRBJ1-1
d_call: TRBD1
v_call: TRBV5-5

cdr3_nt: TGTGCCAGCAGTTCAACCCTTGGACAGGATCCCACAGATACGCAGTATTTT
cdr3_aa: CASSSTLGQDPTDTQYF
clone_size: -
j_call: TRBJ2-3
d_call: TRBD1
v_call: TRBV28

cdr3_nt: TGTGCCCTAAGTGATAGGGGACTTTCCTACGAGCAGTACTTC
cdr3_aa: CALSDRGLSYEQYF
clone_size: -
j_call: TRBJ2-7
d_call: -
v_call: TRBV30

cdr3_nt: TGTGCCAGCAGCTCGCCCGGGGTGGATACGCAGTATTTT
cdr3_aa: CASSSPGVDTQYF
clone_size: -
j_call: TRBJ2-3
d_call: -
v_call: TRBV7-3

cdr3_nt: TGTGCCAGCAAAGCCGACAGAAATTCACCCCTCCACTTT
cdr3_aa: CASKADRNSPLHF
clone_size: -
j_call: TRBJ1-6
d_call: -
v_call: TRBV6-4

cdr3_nt: TGTGCCAGCAGTTCTTTTCCCGCGGAGGATCAGCCCCAGCATTTT
cdr3_aa: CASSSFPAEDQPQHF
clone_size: -
j_call: TRBJ1-5
d_call: -
v_call: TRBV2